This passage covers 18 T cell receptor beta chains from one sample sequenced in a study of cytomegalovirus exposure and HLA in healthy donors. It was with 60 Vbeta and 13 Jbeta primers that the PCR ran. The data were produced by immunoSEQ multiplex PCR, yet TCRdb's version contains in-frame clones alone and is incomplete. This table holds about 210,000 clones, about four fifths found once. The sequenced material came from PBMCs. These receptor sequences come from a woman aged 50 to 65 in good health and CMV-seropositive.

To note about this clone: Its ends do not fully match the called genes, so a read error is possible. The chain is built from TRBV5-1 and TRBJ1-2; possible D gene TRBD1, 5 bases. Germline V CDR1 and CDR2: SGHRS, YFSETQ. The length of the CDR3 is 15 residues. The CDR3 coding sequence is TGCGCCAGCAGGGGCGCGGGGGGAGCTAACTGTGGCTACACCTTC. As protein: CASRGAGGANCGYTF.

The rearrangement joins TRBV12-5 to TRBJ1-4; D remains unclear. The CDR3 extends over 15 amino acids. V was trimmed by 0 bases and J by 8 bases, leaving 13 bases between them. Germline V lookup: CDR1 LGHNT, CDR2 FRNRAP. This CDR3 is CASGLVLEGGEKLFF. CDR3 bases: TGTGCTAGTGGTTTGGTACTTGAGGGTGGAGAAAAACTGTTTTTT.

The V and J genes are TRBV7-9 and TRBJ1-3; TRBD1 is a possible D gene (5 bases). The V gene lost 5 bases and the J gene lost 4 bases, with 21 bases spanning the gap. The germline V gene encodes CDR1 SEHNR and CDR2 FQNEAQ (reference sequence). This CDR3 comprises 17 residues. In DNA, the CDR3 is TGTGCCAGCAGCGCGCAAAGGGGCAGCACAGCGGGAAACACCATATATTTT. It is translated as CASSAQRGSTAGNTIYF.

The DNA for the CDR3 is TGCGCCAGCAGCTTGGATGGGACAGGAGGAACCGGGGAGCTGTTTTTT. This gives the protein CASSLDGTGGTGELFF. The chain couples TRBV5-1 to TRBJ2-2, with 8 bases lining up with TRBD1. Germline values: CDR1 SGHRS, CDR2 YFSETQ. With V trimmed by 0 bases and J by 5 bases, 6 bases remained unmatched. This CDR3 is built from 16 residues.

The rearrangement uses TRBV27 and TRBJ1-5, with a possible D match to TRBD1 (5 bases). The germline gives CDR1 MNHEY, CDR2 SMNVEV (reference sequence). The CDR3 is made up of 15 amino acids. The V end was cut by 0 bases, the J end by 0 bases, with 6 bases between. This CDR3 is CASSLSGGSNQPQHF. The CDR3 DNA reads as TGTGCCAGCAGTTTATCGGGGGGTAGCAATCAGCCCCAGCATTTT.

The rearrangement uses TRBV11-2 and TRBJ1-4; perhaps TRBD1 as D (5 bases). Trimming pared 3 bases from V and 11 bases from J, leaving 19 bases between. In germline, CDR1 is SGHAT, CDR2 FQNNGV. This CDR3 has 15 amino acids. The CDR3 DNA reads TGTGCCAGCAGCTTTACCCGGGGGGGAGTAAAGAAACTGTTTTTT. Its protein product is CASSFTRGGVKKLFF.

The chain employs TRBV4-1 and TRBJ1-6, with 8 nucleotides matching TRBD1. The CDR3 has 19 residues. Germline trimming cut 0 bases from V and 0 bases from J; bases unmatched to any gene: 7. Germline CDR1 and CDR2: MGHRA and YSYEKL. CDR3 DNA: TGCGCCAGCAGCCAAGATATTAGGACAGGGCCCTCCTATAATTCACCCCTCCACTTT. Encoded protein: CASSQDIRTGPSYNSPLHF.

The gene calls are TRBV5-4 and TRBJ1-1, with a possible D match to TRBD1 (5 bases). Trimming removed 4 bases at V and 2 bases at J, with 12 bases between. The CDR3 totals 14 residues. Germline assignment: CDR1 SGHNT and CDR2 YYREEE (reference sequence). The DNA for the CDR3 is TGTGCCAGCAGCCTCCGGGGGGGAAACACTGAAGCTTTCTTT. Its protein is CASSLRGGNTEAFF.

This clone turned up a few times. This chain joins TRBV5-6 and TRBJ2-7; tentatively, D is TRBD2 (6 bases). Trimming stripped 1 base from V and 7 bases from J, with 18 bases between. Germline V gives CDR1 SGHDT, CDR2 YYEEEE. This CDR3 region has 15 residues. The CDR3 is CASSLWGLTAREQYF. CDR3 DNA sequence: TGTGCCAGCAGCTTGTGGGGACTCACCGCTCGAGAGCAGTACTTC. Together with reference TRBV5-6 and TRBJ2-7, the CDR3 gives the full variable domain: DAGVTQSPTHLIKTRGQQVTLRCSPKSGHDTVSWYQQALGQGPQFIFQYYEEEERQRGNFPDRFSGHQFPNYSSELNVNALLLGDSALYLCASSLWGLTAREQYFGPGTRLTVT.

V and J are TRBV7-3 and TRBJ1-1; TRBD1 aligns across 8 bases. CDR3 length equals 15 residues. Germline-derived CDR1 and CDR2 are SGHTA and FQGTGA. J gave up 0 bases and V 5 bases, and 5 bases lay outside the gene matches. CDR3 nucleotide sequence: TGTGCCAGCAGCCTCGACAGGGGTATGAACACTGAAGCTTTCTTT. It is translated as CASSLDRGMNTEAFF.

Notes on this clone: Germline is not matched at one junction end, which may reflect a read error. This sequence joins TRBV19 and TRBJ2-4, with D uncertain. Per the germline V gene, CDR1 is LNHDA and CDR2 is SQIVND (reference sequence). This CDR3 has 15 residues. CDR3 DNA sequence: TGTGCCAGTAGTAGGCCCGCCGGAGCCCAAAACATTCAGTACTTC. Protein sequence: CASSRPAGAQNIQYF.

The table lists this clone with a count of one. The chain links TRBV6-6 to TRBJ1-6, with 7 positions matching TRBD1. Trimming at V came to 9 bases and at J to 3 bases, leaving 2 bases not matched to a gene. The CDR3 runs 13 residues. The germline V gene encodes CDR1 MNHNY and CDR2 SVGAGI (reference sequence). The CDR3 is CASGDSYNSPLHF. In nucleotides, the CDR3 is TGTGCCAGTGGGGACAGCTATAATTCACCCCTCCACTTT.

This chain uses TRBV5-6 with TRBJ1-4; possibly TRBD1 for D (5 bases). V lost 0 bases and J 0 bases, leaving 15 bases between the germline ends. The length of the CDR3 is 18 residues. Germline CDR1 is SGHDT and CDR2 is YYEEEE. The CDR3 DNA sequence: TGTGCCAGCAGCTTGGTCCGCCAGGGACTGTCAACTAATGAAAAACTGTTTTTT. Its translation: CASSLVRQGLSTNEKLFF.

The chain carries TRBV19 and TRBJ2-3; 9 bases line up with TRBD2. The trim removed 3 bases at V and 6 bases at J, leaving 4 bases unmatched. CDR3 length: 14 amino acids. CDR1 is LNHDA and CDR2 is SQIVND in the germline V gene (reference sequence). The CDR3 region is CASSISGGADTQYF. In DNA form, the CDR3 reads TGTGCCAGTAGTATTAGCGGGGGTGCGGATACGCAGTATTTT.

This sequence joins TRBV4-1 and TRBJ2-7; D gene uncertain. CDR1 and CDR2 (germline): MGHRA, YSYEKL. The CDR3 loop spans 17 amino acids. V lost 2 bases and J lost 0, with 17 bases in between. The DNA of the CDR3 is TGCGCCAGCAGCCAACAAATACTACCCGCAAGCTCCTACGAGCAGTACTTC. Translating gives CASSQQILPASSYEQYF.

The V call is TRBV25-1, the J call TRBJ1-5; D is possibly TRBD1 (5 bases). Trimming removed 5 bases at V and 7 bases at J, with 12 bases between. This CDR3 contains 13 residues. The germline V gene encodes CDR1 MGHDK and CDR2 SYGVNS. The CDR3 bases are TGTGCCAGCAGTCCCCAGGGATGGCAGCCCCAGCATTTT. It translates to CASSPQGWQPQHF.

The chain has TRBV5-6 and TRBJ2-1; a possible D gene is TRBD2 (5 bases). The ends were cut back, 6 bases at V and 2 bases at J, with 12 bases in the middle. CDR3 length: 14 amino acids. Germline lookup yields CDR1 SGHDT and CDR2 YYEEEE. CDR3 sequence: CASTGVRTYNEQFF. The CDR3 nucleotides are TGTGCCAGCACCGGGGTCAGGACCTACAATGAGCAGTTCTTC.

This CDR3 is CAWSTRGTPQHF. In DNA, the CDR3 is TGTGCCTGGAGTACCAGGGGAACGCCCCAGCATTTT. V usage is TRBV30 and J usage is TRBJ1-5, with a possible D match to TRBD1 (6 bases). The CDR3 extends over 12 amino acids. Trimming removed 2 bases from V and 9 bases from J, with 11 bases in between. Germline V gives CDR1 GTSNPN, CDR2 SVGIG (reference sequence).